This T cell receptor beta chain was obtained from a study of blood T cells in healthy people across ages. Study outcomes and limitations: Roughly linear declines in TCR beta diversity per million T cells occurred with age.

The CDR3 consists of 17 residues. Trimming removed 1 base from V and 1 base from J; junction bases left unmatched: 5. Germline CDR1 reads LGHNA; CDR2 reads YSLEER. In the case of this clonotype: What it binds is unknown.

Combining a sample-barcoded 5' primer with a J-beta primer mix, a second PCR ran for roughly 7 to 11 cycles. TCRdb analysed the 5' RACE reads with MiXCR anew, one entry per CDR3 protein. The sample holds under 1 million distinct CDR3 sequences, approximately 44% seen once. V gene TRBV4-3 combines with J gene TRBJ2-3; 10 bases are a match to TRBD2. This receptor was taken from a man in his fifties or sixties in good health. Sequencing was performed on blood. The DNA of the CDR3 is TGCGCCAGCAGCCAAGGGCTAGCGGGGGCCGGCACAGATACGCAGTATTTT. As protein: CASSQGLAGAGTDTQYF.